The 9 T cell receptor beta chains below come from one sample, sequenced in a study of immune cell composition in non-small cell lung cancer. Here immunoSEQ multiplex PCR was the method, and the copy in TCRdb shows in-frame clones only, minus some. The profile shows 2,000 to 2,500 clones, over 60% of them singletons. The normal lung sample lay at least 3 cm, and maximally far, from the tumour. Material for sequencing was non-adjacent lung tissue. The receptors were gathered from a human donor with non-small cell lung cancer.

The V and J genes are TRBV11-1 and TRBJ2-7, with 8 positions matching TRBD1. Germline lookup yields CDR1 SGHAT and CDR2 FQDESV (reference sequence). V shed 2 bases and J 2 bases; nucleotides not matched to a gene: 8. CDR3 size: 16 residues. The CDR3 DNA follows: TGTGCCAGCAGCTTAAACGCGGGACAGGTAACCTACGAGCAGTACTTC. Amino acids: CASSLNAGQVTYEQYF.

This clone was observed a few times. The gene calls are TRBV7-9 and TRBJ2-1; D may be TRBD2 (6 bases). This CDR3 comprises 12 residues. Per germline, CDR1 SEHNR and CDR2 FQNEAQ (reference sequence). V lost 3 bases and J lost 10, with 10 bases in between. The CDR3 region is CASSLWGGEQFF. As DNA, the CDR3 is TGTGCCAGCAGCTTGTGGGGAGGAGAGCAGTTCTTC. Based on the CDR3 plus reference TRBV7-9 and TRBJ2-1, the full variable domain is DTGVSQNPRHKITKRGQNVTFRCDPISEHNRLYWYRQTLGQGPEFLTYFQNEAQLEKSRLLSDRFSAERPKGSFSTLEIQRTEQGDSAMYLCASSLWGGEQFFGPGTRLTVL.

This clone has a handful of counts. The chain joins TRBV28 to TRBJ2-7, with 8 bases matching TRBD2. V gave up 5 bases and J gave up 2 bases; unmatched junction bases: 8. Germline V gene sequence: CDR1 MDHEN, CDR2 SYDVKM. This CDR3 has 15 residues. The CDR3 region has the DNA TGTGCCAGCAGTCCTCCCGAGCGGGGGACCTACGAGCAGTACTTC. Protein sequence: CASSPPERGTYEQYF.

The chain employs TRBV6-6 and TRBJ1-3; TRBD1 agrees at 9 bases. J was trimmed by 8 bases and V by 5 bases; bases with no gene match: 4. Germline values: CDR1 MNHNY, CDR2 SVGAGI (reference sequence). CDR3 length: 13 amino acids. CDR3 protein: CASSQQGADTIYF. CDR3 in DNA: TGTGCCAGCAGTCAACAGGGGGCGGACACCATATATTTT.

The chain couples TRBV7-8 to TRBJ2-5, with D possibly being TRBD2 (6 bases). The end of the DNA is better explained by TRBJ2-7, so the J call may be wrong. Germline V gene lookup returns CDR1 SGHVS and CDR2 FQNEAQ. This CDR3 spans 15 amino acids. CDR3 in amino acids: CASSLPGAGSHEQYF. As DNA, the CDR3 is TGTGCCAGCAGCTTACCTGGGGCGGGGTCCCACGAGCAGTACTTC.

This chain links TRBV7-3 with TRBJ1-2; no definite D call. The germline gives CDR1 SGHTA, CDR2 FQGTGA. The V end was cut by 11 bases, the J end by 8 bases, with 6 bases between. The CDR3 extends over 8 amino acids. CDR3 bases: TGTGCCCTCGCGGGCTACACCTTC. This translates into CALAGYTF.

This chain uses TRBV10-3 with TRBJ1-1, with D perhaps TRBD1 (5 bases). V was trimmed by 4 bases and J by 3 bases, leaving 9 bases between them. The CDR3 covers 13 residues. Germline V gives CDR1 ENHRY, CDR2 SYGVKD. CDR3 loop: CAISVGGDTEAFF. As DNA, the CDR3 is TGTGCCATCAGTGTTGGGGGGGACACTGAAGCTTTCTTT.

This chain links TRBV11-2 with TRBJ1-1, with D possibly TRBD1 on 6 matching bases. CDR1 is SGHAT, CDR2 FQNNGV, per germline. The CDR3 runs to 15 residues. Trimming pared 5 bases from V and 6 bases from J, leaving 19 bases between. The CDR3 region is CASSTRDGKGAEAFF. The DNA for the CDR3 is TGTGCCAGCAGCACCCGGGACGGGAAGGGGGCTGAAGCTTTCTTT. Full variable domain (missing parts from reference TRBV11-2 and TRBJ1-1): EAGVAQSPRYKIIEKRQSVAFWCNPISGHATLYWYQQILGQGPKLLIQFQNNGVVDDSQLPKDRFSAERLKGVDSTLKIQPAKLEDSAVYLCASSTRDGKGAEAFFGQGTRLTVV.

This CDR3 reads CASSPGLSQNNEQFF. The CDR3 DNA sequence: TGTGCCAGCTCACCTGGACTATCCCAAAACAATGAGCAGTTCTTC. The gene calls are TRBV18 and TRBJ2-1; D may be TRBD2 (6 bases). Trimming removed 3 bases from V and 5 bases from J, with 14 bases in between. The length of the CDR3 is 15 residues. Germline CDR1 KGHSH, CDR2 LQKENI.